Listed below are T cell receptor beta chains from one sample, sequenced in a study of blood T cell repertoires in COVID-19. This table comes from immunoSEQ multiplex PCR, and its TCRdb copy is limited to in-frame clones, with some not included. This sample carries about 210,000 clones, 80% of them seen once, and the ten largest clones take about 4%. The specimen sequenced was PBMCs or T cells enriched from blood (not recorded which). The receptors were gathered from a young man with acute COVID-19. The CDR3 runs from the conserved cysteine through the conserved F or W. Each record gives: J gene, clone size, V gene, D gene, CDR3 DNA, CDR3 protein. A D gene is named only where the DNA matches it firmly. A clone size is listed for some rows: how often the clone was seen (once, few, many), or a class if it is expanded.

J: TRBJ2-1
size: .
V: TRBV18
D: .
DNA: TGTGCCAGCTCATCGAGGGCAGGGGCCCAGGTCGATGAGCAGTTCTTC
CDR3: CASSSRAGAQVDEQFF

J: TRBJ1-1
size: .
V: TRBV6-5
D: TRBD1
DNA: TGTGCCAGCAGTTACAGAGGGACAGGGGTATACACTGAAGCTTTCTTT
CDR3: CASSYRGTGVYTEAFF

J: TRBJ2-7
size: .
V: TRBV5-1
D: TRBD1
DNA: TGCGCCAGCATGGAGACAGGGACCTCCTACGAGCAGTACTTC
CDR3: CASMETGTSYEQYF

J: TRBJ1-4
size: once
V: TRBV18
D: TRBD1
DNA: TGTGCCAGCTCACTCCGACAGACAGGGGCAAATGAAAAACTGTTTTTT
CDR3: CASSLRQTGANEKLFF

J: TRBJ2-7
size: .
V: TRBV7-6
D: .
DNA: TGTGCCAGCAGCTCGCGGGGAGTGACGGCCTACGAGCAGTACTTC
CDR3: CASSSRGVTAYEQYF

J: TRBJ2-7
size: .
V: TRBV5-4
D: TRBD2
DNA: TGTGCCAGCAGCTTAGGGACTAGCGGGGGAGACTACGAGCAGTACTTC
CDR3: CASSLGTSGGDYEQYF

J: TRBJ2-7
size: .
V: TRBV19
D: TRBD2
DNA: TGTGCCAGTAGTATTAGCGGGGGGCCCAGCTCCTACGAGCAGTACTTC
CDR3: CASSISGGPSSYEQYF

J: TRBJ2-5
size: .
V: TRBV3-1/TRBV3-2
D: TRBD2
DNA: TGTGCCAGCAGCCAAATGTCCGGGAGGGAGACCCAGTACTTC
CDR3: CASSQMSGRETQYF

J: TRBJ1-2
size: few
V: TRBV7-9
D: .
DNA: TGTGCCAGCGGGGACTCATCCTCTGGAAATGGCTACACCTTC
CDR3: CASGDSSSGNGYTF

J: TRBJ2-7
size: .
V: TRBV7-9
D: TRBD2
DNA: TGTGCCAGCAGCGGGGAGGGACTAACCTACGAGCAGTACTTC
CDR3: CASSGEGLTYEQYF

J: TRBJ2-1
size: once
V: TRBV6-1
D: .
DNA: TGTGCCAGCAGTGAAGTGAGGACACGGATCAATGAGCAGTTCTTC
CDR3: CASSEVRTRINEQFF